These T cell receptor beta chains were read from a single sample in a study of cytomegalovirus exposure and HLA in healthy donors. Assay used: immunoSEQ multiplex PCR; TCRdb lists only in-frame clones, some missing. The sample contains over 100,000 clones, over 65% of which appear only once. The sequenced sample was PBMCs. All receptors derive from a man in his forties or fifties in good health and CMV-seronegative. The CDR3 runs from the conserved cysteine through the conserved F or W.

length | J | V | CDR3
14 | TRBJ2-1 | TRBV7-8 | CASSPLEAYNEQFF
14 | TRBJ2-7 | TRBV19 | CASSITGDPYEQYF
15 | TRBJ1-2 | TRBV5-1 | CASSLSGDRSYGYTF
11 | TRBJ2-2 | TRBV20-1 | CSESGTGELFF
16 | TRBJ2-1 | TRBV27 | CASSAVPGASTGEQFF
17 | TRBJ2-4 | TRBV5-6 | CASSLAVASGAKNIQYF
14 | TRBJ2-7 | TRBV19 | CASSTDWGHDEQYF
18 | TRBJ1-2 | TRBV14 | CASSQAPSGGGNNYGYTF
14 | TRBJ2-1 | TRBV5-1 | CACRSQGFTNEQFF
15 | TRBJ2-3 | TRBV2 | CASSEGQGLTDTQYF
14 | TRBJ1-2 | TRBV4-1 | CASNRDSMAYGYTF
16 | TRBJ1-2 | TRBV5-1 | CASSLVVGQGAKGYTF
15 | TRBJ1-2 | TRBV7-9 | CASSSGTASNYGYTF
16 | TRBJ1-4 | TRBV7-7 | CASSSTTGWINEKLFF
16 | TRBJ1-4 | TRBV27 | CASSLSPGTGVEKLFF
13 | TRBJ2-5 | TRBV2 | CASSRDSLKTQYF
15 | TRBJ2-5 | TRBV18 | CASSPLAGGQETQYF
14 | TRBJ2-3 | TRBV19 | CASSIQATTDTQYF
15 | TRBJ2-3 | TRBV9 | CASSWTSGHTDTQYF
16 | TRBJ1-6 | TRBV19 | CASSIDREDDNSPLHF
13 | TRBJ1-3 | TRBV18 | CASSPGQGNTIYF
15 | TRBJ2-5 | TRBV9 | CASSVSFARQETQYF
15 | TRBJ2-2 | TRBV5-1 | CASSLDSLATGELFF
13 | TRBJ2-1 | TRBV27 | CASSPSQAVEQFF
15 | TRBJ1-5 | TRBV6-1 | CASSEDRGGYQPQHF
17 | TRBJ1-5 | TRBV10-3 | CAISEGLAARSNQPQHF
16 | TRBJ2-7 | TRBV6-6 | CASSKTSGGGSYEQYF
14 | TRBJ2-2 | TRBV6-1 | CASKVPAGTGELFF
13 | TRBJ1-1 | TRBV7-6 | CASSRRGQSEAFF
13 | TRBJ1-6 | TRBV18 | CASSPGGNSPLHF
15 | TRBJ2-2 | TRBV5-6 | CASSTGTGVAGELFF
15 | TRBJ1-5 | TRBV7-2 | CASSLVGQGYQPQHF
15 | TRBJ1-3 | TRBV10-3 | CAITTTGTDGNTIYF
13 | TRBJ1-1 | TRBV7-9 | CASSFTENTEAFF
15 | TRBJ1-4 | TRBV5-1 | CASSYRQGDNEKLFF
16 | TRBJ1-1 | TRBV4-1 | CASSQVRESMNTEAFF
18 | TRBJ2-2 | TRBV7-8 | CASSLAAGPHPHTGELFF
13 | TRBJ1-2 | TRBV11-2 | CASGGQINYGYTF
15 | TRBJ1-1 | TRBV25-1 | CASSSMVQGLTEAFF
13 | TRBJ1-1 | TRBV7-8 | CASSTKGGAGAFF
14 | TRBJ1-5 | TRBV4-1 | CASSQDEGGQPQHF
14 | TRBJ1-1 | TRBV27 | CASSIQPGQLEAFF
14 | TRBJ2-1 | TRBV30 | CAWRTAGGRGEQFF
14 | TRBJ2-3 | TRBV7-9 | CASSLTSGADTQYF
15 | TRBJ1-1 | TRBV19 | CASSIGTGVNTEAFF
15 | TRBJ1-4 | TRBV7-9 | CASSPRQGVNEKLFF
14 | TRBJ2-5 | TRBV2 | CASSGGQGIGTQYF
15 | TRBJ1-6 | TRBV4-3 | CASSPLAGGNSPLHF
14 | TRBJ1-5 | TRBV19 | CASSIVPGDQPQHF
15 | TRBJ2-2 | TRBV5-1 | CASSILGQDTGELFF
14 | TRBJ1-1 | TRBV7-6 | CASSIQMRNTEAFF
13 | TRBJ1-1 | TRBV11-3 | CASSSGSNTEAFF
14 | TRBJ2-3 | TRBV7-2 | CASSFYWGPDTQYF
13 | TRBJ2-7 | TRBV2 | CASSDWTAYEQYF
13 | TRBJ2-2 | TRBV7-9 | CASSPGPTGELFF
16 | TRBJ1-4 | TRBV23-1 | CASSQLSPPRNEKLFF
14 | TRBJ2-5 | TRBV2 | CASVKTGVGETQYF
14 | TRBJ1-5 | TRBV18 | CASSPRQGREPQHF
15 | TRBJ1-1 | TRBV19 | CASTPTSVPNTEAFF
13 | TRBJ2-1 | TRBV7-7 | CASSLDLAGGIVF